These 26 T cell receptor beta chains share one sample of origin, sequenced in a study of blood T cell repertoires in COVID-19. The protocol was immunoSEQ multiplex PCR, while the TCRdb copy is restricted to in-frame clones and leaves out a portion. This sample has about 190,000 clones, with approximately 91% found just once. Sequences were obtained from peripheral blood. These receptors originate from a man aged 30-40 years with acute or convalescent COVID-19.

This chain connects TRBV28 to TRBJ2-7; TRBD2 might be the D (5 bases). Germline CDR1 MDHEN, CDR2 SYDVKM. The germline V and J ends were trimmed by 8 bases and 3 bases, with 14 bases remaining between them. CDR3 length: 13 residues. The CDR3 protein is CASEGWARYEQYF. CDR3 sequence (DNA): TGTGCCAGCGAGGGTTGGGCCCGCTACGAGCAGTACTTC. The whole variable domain, filled in from reference TRBV28 and TRBJ2-7, reads DVKVTQSSRYLVKRTGEKVFLECVQDMDHENMFWYRQDPGLGLRLIYFSYDVKMKEKGDIPEGYSVSREKKERFSLILESASTNQTSMYLCASEGWARYEQYFGPGTRLTVT.

The V call is TRBV3-1 (or the pseudogene TRBV3-2), the J call TRBJ2-7; TRBD2 aligns across 8 bases. The CDR3 is made up of 14 amino acids. Trimming at V came to 8 bases and at J to 3 bases, leaving 9 bases not matched to a gene. CDR1 and CDR2 (germline): LGHDT, YNNKEL (reference sequence). The CDR3 DNA reads TGTGCCAGCCGCTCGACTAGCGAGGGCTACGAGCAGTACTTC. Translating it yields CASRSTSEGYEQYF.

The chain has TRBV6-5 and TRBJ1-2; 7 nucleotides agree with TRBD1. This CDR3 is 13 amino acids long. J lost 2 bases, V lost 6 bases, and 3 bases had no gene match. Per germline, CDR1 MNHEY and CDR2 SVGAGI. CDR3 sequence reads: CASRDRENYGYTF. The CDR3 DNA reads as TGTGCCAGCAGAGACAGGGAGAACTATGGCTACACCTTC.

CDR3 region: CASSEAGPREWDWETQYF. CDR3 coding DNA: TGTGCCAGCAGTGAAGCGGGGCCCCGGGAGTGGGATTGGGAGACCCAGTACTTC. The chain couples TRBV6-1 to TRBJ2-5; D may be TRBD2 (6 bases). Trimming cost V 0 bases and J 5 bases, with 22 bases left between them. The germline CDR1 and CDR2 sequences are MNHNS and SASEGT. The CDR3 extends over 18 amino acids.

This clone was recorded once. The CDR3 is CASMYAGGSSGANVLTF. The CDR3 DNA reads TGTGCCAGCATGTATGCGGGGGGTAGCTCTGGGGCCAACGTCCTGACTTTC. This rearrangement joins TRBV5-4 to TRBJ2-6; 8 bases map to TRBD2. V shed 6 bases, J shed 0 bases, and the junction held 8 bases outside the gene matches. This CDR3 comprises 17 residues. Per the germline V gene, CDR1 is SGHNT and CDR2 is YYREEE (reference sequence).

The genes are TRBV6-6 and TRBJ2-1, with TRBD2 matching over 13 bases. With 6 bases clipped from V and 0 bases from J, the junction kept 2 bases outside the gene matches. Germline V lookup: CDR1 MNHNY, CDR2 SVGAGI (reference sequence). This CDR3 spans 16 amino acids. In DNA, the CDR3 is TGTGCCAGCAGGGGACTAGCGGGGTTCTCCTACAATGAGCAGTTCTTC. This translates into CASRGLAGFSYNEQFF.

J is TRBJ2-4 and V is TRBV7-6; 8 bases are shared with TRBD1. V shed 0 bases and J 4 bases; nucleotides not matched to a gene: 5. Germline CDR1 and CDR2: SGHVS and FNYEAQ. The CDR3 is 16 amino acids. For the CDR3, the DNA is TGTGCCAGCAGCTTAGCCCCTTGGGACAGGAAAAACATTCAGTACTTC. Amino acids: CASSLAPWDRKNIQYF.

A remark on this clone: The junction does not match germline at one end; this may be a read error. The rearrangement links TRBV7-7 to TRBJ2-3; 7 nucleotides match TRBD2. The CDR3 consists of 17 residues. CDR1 SSHAT and CDR2 FNYEAQ come from the germline V gene (reference sequence). This chain's CDR3 is CASSLGSGGLGTDTQYF. DNA for the CDR3: TGTGCTAGCAGCTTAGGTTCGGGGGGTCTCGGCACAGATACGCAGTATTTT. The variable domain in full, with the rest retrieved from reference TRBV7-7 and TRBJ2-3, is GAGVSQSPRYKVTKRGQDVTLRCDPISSHATLYWYQQALGQGPEFLTYFNYEAQPDKSGLPSDRFSAERPEGSISTLTIQRTEQRDSAMYRCASSLGSGGLGTDTQYFGPGTRLTVL.

This chain links TRBV28 with TRBJ1-1; D unresolved. The ends were cut back, 6 bases at V and 0 bases at J, with 11 bases in the middle. The CDR3 sequence is 14 residues long. Germline assignment: CDR1 MDHEN and CDR2 SYDVKM. The CDR3 is CASSRPRLNTEAFF. DNA for the CDR3: TGTGCCAGCAGCCGCCCCAGATTGAACACTGAAGCTTTCTTT.

This chain connects TRBV21-1 to TRBJ1-2; the D segment call TRBD1 is taken from the table without a DNA check. TRBV21-1 is marked as a pseudogene. The length of the CDR3 is 17 residues. CDR3 amino acids: CASTGDIHLTTNYGYTF. In nucleotides, the CDR3 is TGTGCCAGCACAGGGGACATCCACCTAACGACTAACTATGGCTACACCTTC.

The CDR3 DNA is TGTGCCAGTAGTATGGCTTTTTCTAATCAGCCCCAGCATTTT. It yields the protein CASSMAFSNQPQHF. V is TRBV19 and J is TRBJ1-5; D gene ambiguous. With 3 bases removed from V and 4 bases from J, the gap between germline ends came to 10 bases. This CDR3 is 14 amino acids long. Germline assignment: CDR1 LNHDA and CDR2 SQIVND (reference sequence).

This clone was recorded once. The V call is TRBV7-9, the J call TRBJ2-4, with a tentative D call TRBD2 (5 bases). CDR3 length: 16 residues. V was pared by 0 bases and J by 0 bases, with 9 bases between. Germline-derived CDR1 and CDR2 are SEHNR and FQNEAQ (reference sequence). The CDR3: CASSLAQGLAKNIQYF. DNA of the CDR3: TGTGCCAGCAGCTTAGCTCAAGGACTAGCCAAAAACATTCAGTACTTC.

The genes are TRBV5-5 and TRBJ2-1; TRBD2 aligns across 7 bases. CDR3 length: 14 amino acids. The germline gives CDR1 SGHKS, CDR2 YYEKEE (reference sequence). With V trimmed by 3 bases and J by 9 bases, 9 bases remained unmatched. CDR3 residues: CASSSPTSPGEQFF. Here the CDR3 DNA reads TGTGCCAGCAGCTCACCGACTAGCCCAGGTGAGCAGTTCTTC.

This clone has ten or more counts. The chain couples TRBV27 to TRBJ2-3; TRBD2 is a possible D gene (5 bases). V gave up 3 bases and J gave up 5 bases, with 18 bases separating them. The CDR3 runs to 16 residues. Germline V gives CDR1 MNHEY, CDR2 SMNVEV (reference sequence). CDR3 in amino acids: CASSFRRSPGGDTQYF. Here the CDR3 DNA reads TGTGCCAGCAGTTTCCGCCGGTCCCCCGGAGGAGATACGCAGTATTTT.

J is TRBJ1-5 and V is TRBV6-2 or TRBV6-3, with D possibly matching TRBD1 (5 bases). CDR3 length equals 16 residues. Germline CDR1 MNHEY, CDR2 SVGEGT. Deletions cut 5 bases from V and 0 bases from J, with 14 bases between. The CDR3 sequence: CASSPPTDYSNQPQHF. In DNA form, the CDR3 reads TGTGCCAGCAGTCCACCGACAGATTATAGCAATCAGCCCCAGCATTTT.

The CDR3 coding sequence is TGTGCCAGCCAAAGTCAGGCTAACACTGAAGCTTTCTTT. Translation: CASQSQANTEAFF. The rearrangement links TRBV7-3 to TRBJ1-1; D uncertain. This CDR3 is built from 13 residues. Per the germline V gene, CDR1 is SGHTA and CDR2 is FQGTGA. Trimming pared 8 bases from V and 2 bases from J, leaving 12 bases between. Combining the CDR3 with reference TRBV7-3 and TRBJ1-1 gives the whole variable domain GAGVSQTPSNKVTEKGKYVELRCDPISGHTALYWYRQSLGQGPEFLIYFQGTGAADDSGLPNDRFFAVRPEGSVSTLKIQRTERGDSAVYLCASQSQANTEAFFGQGTRLTVV.

The gene calls are TRBV5-1 and TRBJ2-1; no firm D call. The CDR3 is 16 amino acids. Germline CDR1 reads SGHRS; CDR2 reads YFSETQ. With 1 base removed from V and 8 bases from J, the gap between germline ends came to 19 bases. This CDR3 is CASSLSPLPRLDEQFF. The DNA for the CDR3 is TGCGCCAGCAGCTTGTCGCCCCTCCCTCGTCTAGATGAGCAGTTCTTC.

This chain links TRBV28 with TRBJ2-1, with D possibly TRBD1 on 7 matching bases. From germline, CDR1 is MDHEN and CDR2 SYDVKM. V lost 5 bases, J lost 15 bases, and 14 bases lay in between. This CDR3 is 11 amino acids long. CDR3 residues: CASSLSGGRFF. CDR3 in DNA: TGTGCCAGCAGTCTATCAGGGGGGAGGTTCTTC.

The chain combines TRBV18 with TRBJ2-5; TRBD1 matches at 9 bases. With V trimmed by 6 bases and J by 5 bases, 4 bases remained unmatched. Per the germline V gene, CDR1 is KGHSH and CDR2 is LQKENI. This CDR3 is 13 amino acids long. The CDR3 region has the DNA TGTGCCAGCTCGGGGACAGGGTCGGAGACCCAGTACTTC. It is translated as CASSGTGSETQYF. The whole variable domain, filled in from reference TRBV18 and TRBJ2-5, reads NAGVMQNPRHLVRRRGQEARLRCSPMKGHSHVYWYRQLPEEGLKFMVYLQKENIIDESGMPKERFSAEFPKEGPSILRIQQVVRGDSAAYFCASSGTGSETQYFGPGTRLLVL.

The CDR3 spells CASSQDLSRPAGGLSYEQYF. In DNA, the CDR3 is TGTGCCAGCAGCCAAGATTTGTCTCGGCCTGCAGGGGGCCTTTCCTACGAGCAGTACTTC. The V call is TRBV4-2, the J call TRBJ2-7, with 8 bases fitting TRBD1. Germline V CDR1 and CDR2: LGHNA, YNFKEQ. V was pared by 0 bases and J by 1 base, with 17 bases of the junction left unmatched. This CDR3 comprises 20 residues.

J is TRBJ1-1 and V is TRBV2, with a possible D match to TRBD1 (6 bases). The CDR3 has 15 amino acids. V lost 6 bases to trimming and J lost 5 bases, with 19 bases between them. The V gene's germline CDR1 is SNHLY and CDR2 FYNNEI. CDR3 protein: CASRLNLQGLTEAFF. Here the CDR3 DNA reads TGTGCCAGCAGGCTTAATTTACAGGGATTAACTGAAGCTTTCTTT.

This chain joins TRBV18 and TRBJ2-5; TRBD2 agrees at 7 bases. Germline loops: CDR1 KGHSH, CDR2 LQKENI. Losses at the gene ends were 6 bases for V and 5 bases for J; bases not matched to a gene: 9. CDR3 length equals 14 residues. CDR3 sequence: CASSNQRGGETQYF. DNA for the CDR3: TGTGCCAGCTCCAACCAGAGGGGAGGGGAGACCCAGTACTTC. The variable domain in full, completed from reference TRBV18 and TRBJ2-5, reads NAGVMQNPRHLVRRRGQEARLRCSPMKGHSHVYWYRQLPEEGLKFMVYLQKENIIDESGMPKERFSAEFPKEGPSILRIQQVVRGDSAAYFCASSNQRGGETQYFGPGTRLLVL.

This clone came up a few times. Other DNA sequences of this sample code for an identical CDR3. CDR3 in amino acids: CASSPRGENTEAFF. The CDR3 DNA reads as TGTGCCAGCTCACCTAGGGGCGAGAACACTGAAGCTTTCTTT. The gene calls are TRBV18 and TRBJ1-1, with TRBD1 as a possible D gene (5 bases). From germline, CDR1 is KGHSH and CDR2 LQKENI. The germline V and J ends were trimmed by 3 bases and 1 base, with 9 bases remaining between them. The CDR3 length is 14 residues.

This sequence joins TRBV9 and TRBJ1-6; possible D gene TRBD1, 5 bases. Per germline, CDR1 SGDLS and CDR2 YYNGEE. This CDR3 has 14 amino acids. Trimming removed 3 bases from V and 7 bases from J, with 11 bases in between. CDR3 amino acids: CASSGRGDNSPLHF. As DNA, the CDR3 is TGTGCCAGCAGCGGGCGGGGGGACAATTCACCCCTCCACTTT.

The rearrangement links TRBV28 to TRBJ1-6; TRBD1 might be the D (5 bases). Per germline, CDR1 MDHEN and CDR2 SYDVKM. The CDR3 sequence is 14 residues long. Trimming took 7 bases from V and 6 from J, leaving 13 bases between them. The CDR3 nucleotides are TGTGCCAGCAAGGGCGGGGGGGGTAATTCACCCCTCCACTTT. It translates to CASKGGGGNSPLHF.

The V and J genes are TRBV9 and TRBJ1-3; D gene ambiguous. The CDR3 extends over 16 amino acids. V shed 0 bases and J shed 0 bases, with 10 bases lying between them. The V gene's germline CDR1 is SGDLS and CDR2 YYNGEE. The CDR3 spells CASSVGAGSSGNTIYF. The DNA of the CDR3 is TGTGCCAGCAGCGTAGGAGCGGGGTCCTCTGGAAACACCATATATTTT. Variable domain in full (rest from reference TRBV9 and TRBJ1-3): DSGVTQTPKHLITATGQRVTLRCSPRSGDLSVYWYQQSLDQGLQFLIQYYNGEERAKGNILERFSAQQFPDLHSELNLSSLELGDSALYFCASSVGAGSSGNTIYFGEGSWLTVV.